These 22 T cell receptor beta chains originate from one sample sequenced in a study of CD8+CD57+ T cells in acquired aplastic anemia. Investigators profiled TCR beta VDJ and CDR3 from genomic DNA template. TCRdb reprocessed the reads via MiXCR and lists one record per CDR3 protein. Of around 500,000 distinct CDR3 sequences in the sample, more than 25% were seen once. Sequencing involved patients with CD8+CD57+ cell expansion previously shown by flow cytometry. The sample comprised sorted CD4+, CD8+, or CD8+CD57+ T cells (not recorded which) from PBMCs. The source is a human donor with aplastic anemia.

The rearrangement links TRBV15 to TRBJ1-3, with D maybe TRBD1 (5 bases). This CDR3 is built from 15 residues. V gave up 0 bases and J gave up 4 bases, with 10 bases separating them. Looked up from germline, CDR1 is LNHNV and CDR2 is YYDKDF (reference sequence). CDR3 sequence reads: CATSRDRTFGNTIYF. The CDR3 DNA reads as TGTGCCACCAGCAGAGATCGGACATTCGGAAACACCATATATTTT.

The table lists this clonotype with many counts. V usage is TRBV10-3 and J usage is TRBJ1-6; D may be TRBD1 (6 bases). V lost 3 bases, J lost 9 bases, and 18 bases lay in between. Germline V CDR1 and CDR2: ENHRY, SYGVKD. There are 16 residues in the CDR3. The CDR3 reads CAISEKANTGISPLHF. Here the CDR3 DNA reads TGTGCCATCAGTGAAAAGGCTAACACAGGGATTTCACCCCTCCACTTT.

The chain uses TRBV20-1 and TRBJ1-5, with TRBD1 as a possible D gene (6 bases). Germline V gene sequence: CDR1 DFQATT, CDR2 SNEGSKA (reference sequence). The CDR3 has 15 amino acids. Trimming left V 0 bases short and J 4 bases short, with 13 bases between. The CDR3 protein is CSARDQGLSNQPQHF. DNA of the CDR3: TGCAGTGCTAGAGATCAGGGGTTGTCAAATCAGCCCCAGCATTTT.

With regard to this clonotype: The junction departs from germline at one end; a sequencing error may be responsible. This chain joins TRBV10-3 and TRBJ2-5; the match to TRBD2 covers 10 bases. This CDR3 has 16 amino acids. Germline loops: CDR1 ENHRY, CDR2 SYGVKD. Written as DNA, the CDR3 is TGTGCCAGCAGTCCTTTAGCGGGGGGACTGCAAGAGACCCAGTACTTC. This translates into CASSPLAGGLQETQYF.

The rearrangement joins TRBV6-1 to TRBJ1-1, with D maybe TRBD1 (6 bases). V shed 6 bases and J shed 4 bases, with 15 bases lying between them. Germline CDR1 MNHNS, CDR2 SASEGT. The CDR3 contains 14 residues. In DNA form, the CDR3 reads TGTGCCAGCAGGAGACAGGTTCCCGCCACTGAAGCTTTCTTT. Encoded protein: CASRRQVPATEAFF.

This chain connects TRBV6-5 to TRBJ1-2, with D perhaps matching TRBD1 (5 bases). CDR1 and CDR2 from the germline V gene are MNHEY and SVGAGI. The CDR3 extends over 13 amino acids. V was trimmed by 5 bases and J by 6 bases, leaving 13 bases between them. CDR3 in DNA: TGTGCCAGCAGTCACAGGAGGCTTCATGGCTACACCTTC. Translating gives CASSHRRLHGYTF.

This clonotype was counted at least ten times. The V call is TRBV2, the J call TRBJ1-3; D not resolved. This CDR3 region has 15 residues. V gave up 4 bases and J gave up 4 bases, with 14 bases separating them. Per germline, CDR1 SNHLY and CDR2 FYNNEI. The CDR3, as DNA: TGTGCCAGCAGTGCCGAGCGAGGAGGAGGAAACACCATATATTTT. Residues: CASSAERGGGNTIYF.

Only a few counts were recorded for this clonotype. This chain links TRBV4-2 with TRBJ2-3; D is perhaps TRBD2 (5 bases). Trimming cost V 0 bases and J 7 bases, with 17 bases left between them. The CDR3 runs to 16 residues. Germline-derived CDR1 and CDR2 are LGHNA and YNFKEQ. The DNA for the CDR3 is TGTGCCAGCAGCCAAGAAAGGGCCGGGATTGTAAATACGCAGTATTTT. This gives the protein CASSQERAGIVNTQYF.

The J gene is TRBJ2-7, the V gene TRBV3-1; D is undetermined. The CDR3 is made up of 15 amino acids. Trimming removed 1 base at V and 2 bases at J, with 12 bases between. The germline V gene has CDR1 LGHDT and CDR2 YNNKEL (reference sequence). CDR3 sequence reads: CASSQVNSRTYEQYF. The DNA for the CDR3 is TGTGCCAGCAGCCAAGTCAACTCCCGCACCTACGAGCAGTACTTC.

V is TRBV19 and J is TRBJ2-2, with a tentative D call TRBD1 (6 bases). CDR1 is LNHDA, CDR2 SQIVND, per germline (reference sequence). Deletions cut 5 bases from V and 3 bases from J, with 10 bases between. The CDR3 has 14 amino acids. This chain's CDR3 is CASSRQGHTGELFF. The DNA of the CDR3 is TGTGCCAGTAGTCGGCAGGGGCACACCGGGGAGCTGTTTTTT. Together with reference TRBV19 and TRBJ2-2, the CDR3 gives the full variable domain: DGGITQSPKYLFRKEGQNVTLSCEQNLNHDAMYWYRQDPGQGLRLIYYSQIVNDFQKGDIAEGYSVSREKKESFPLTVTSAQKNPTAFYLCASSRQGHTGELFFGEGSRLTVL.

The sample holds many counts of this clonotype. The chain combines TRBV20-1 with TRBJ1-5; TRBD1 is a possible D gene (5 bases). Looked up from germline, CDR1 is DFQATT and CDR2 is SNEGSKA (reference sequence). This CDR3 comprises 14 residues. V dropped 1 base and J dropped 5 bases, with 12 bases sitting between them. The CDR3 protein is CSARARGMDQPQHF. The CDR3, as DNA: TGCAGTGCTAGAGCGAGGGGCATGGATCAGCCCCAGCATTTT.

This clonotype was seen only once. This rearrangement joins TRBV19 to TRBJ1-2, with D possibly being TRBD1 (5 bases). V dropped 3 bases and J dropped 3 bases, with 14 bases sitting between them. Looked up from germline, CDR1 is LNHDA and CDR2 is SQIVND (reference sequence). The CDR3 contains 15 residues. In nucleotides, the CDR3 is TGTGCCAGTAGTATCTCGGGGGGACCCGACTATGGCTACACCTTC. Translating gives CASSISGGPDYGYTF.

This clonotype was recorded at least ten times. J is TRBJ1-1 and V is TRBV19, with 9 positions matching TRBD1. The germline CDR1 and CDR2 sequences are LNHDA and SQIVND (reference sequence). The J segment lost 8 bases and the V segment lost 6 bases, leaving 10 bases of the junction unmatched. The CDR3 spans 14 residues. CDR3 amino acids: CASSNSGTGLEAFF. CDR3 DNA sequence: TGTGCCAGTAGCAACTCCGGGACAGGGTTAGAAGCTTTCTTT.

This clonotype came up many times. The chain has TRBV20-1 and TRBJ1-1; D gene unclear. The germline CDR1 and CDR2 sequences are DFQATT and SNEGSKA (reference sequence). Trimming removed 4 bases from V and 4 bases from J, with 13 bases in between. The CDR3 extends over 13 amino acids. CDR3 in amino acids: CSANTHVGTEAFF. In DNA, the CDR3 is TGCAGTGCTAATACCCACGTAGGCACTGAAGCTTTCTTT.

This rearrangement joins TRBV29-1 to TRBJ2-7, with a weak D call TRBD2 (5 bases). Trimming cost V 4 bases and J 5 bases, with 12 bases left between them. The CDR3 contains 12 residues. CDR1 and CDR2 (germline): SQVTM, ANQGSEA. CDR3 nucleotides: TGCAGCGTTGGACGGACTCTCGACGAGCAGTACTTC. Protein: CSVGRTLDEQYF.

This sequence joins TRBV4-2 and TRBJ1-5; D not resolved. V dropped 4 bases and J dropped 0 bases, with 13 bases sitting between them. Per the germline V gene, CDR1 is LGHNA and CDR2 is YNFKEQ. The CDR3 is made up of 16 amino acids. CDR3 nucleotide sequence: TGTGCCAGCAGCCGGCTTCTGGCGGATAGCAATCAGCCCCAGCATTTT. This gives the protein CASSRLLADSNQPQHF.

The table lists this clonotype with a few counts. The chain has TRBV11-2 and TRBJ2-7; 9 bases are a match to TRBD2. This CDR3 is 16 amino acids long. J lost 0 bases, V lost 4 bases, and 7 bases had no gene match. The V gene's germline CDR1 is SGHAT and CDR2 FQNNGV. The CDR3 DNA reads as TGTGCCAGCAGCTCCTCAGCGGGGGGTTTCTCCTACGAGCAGTACTTC. Encoded protein: CASSSSAGGFSYEQYF.

This CDR3 is CSARDAYRSNQPQHF. The CDR3 region has the DNA TGCAGTGCGCGAGATGCCTACAGGAGCAATCAGCCCCAGCATTTT. The chain is built from TRBV20-1 and TRBJ1-5; D may be TRBD1 (5 bases). CDR3 length equals 15 residues. Between the trimmed V and J ends, which lost 6 bases and 1 base, there was a span of 16 bases. Germline V lookup: CDR1 DFQATT, CDR2 SNEGSKA (reference sequence).

This clonotype was detected a few times. The chain joins TRBV27 to TRBJ2-7; 9 bases align to TRBD2. This CDR3 comprises 18 residues. Germline V gene sequence: CDR1 MNHEY, CDR2 SMNVEV (reference sequence). J gave up 2 bases and V 1 base, and 12 bases lay outside the gene matches. The CDR3 here is CASSLYGPSSGNTYEQYF. The CDR3 DNA is TGTGCCAGCAGTTTATACGGCCCGTCTAGCGGGAATACCTACGAGCAGTACTTC.

In its sample, this clonotype was seen a few times. The chain couples TRBV6-1 to TRBJ1-5; D is unclear. CDR3 length: 14 amino acids. Germline loops: CDR1 MNHNS, CDR2 SASEGT. V was trimmed by 3 bases and J by 7 bases, leaving 13 bases between them. The chain's CDR3 is CASSESNLAQPQHF. DNA for the CDR3: TGTGCCAGCAGTGAGAGCAACCTGGCCCAGCCCCAGCATTTT.

The table lists this clonotype with many counts. The chain uses TRBV9 and TRBJ1-3; D is undetermined. The CDR3 contains 13 residues. CDR1 and CDR2 (germline): SGDLS, YYNGEE. Trimming shortened V by 1 base and J by 3 bases, and 5 bases separated the two germline ends. The CDR3 DNA reads as TGTGCCAGCAGCGTAAGCGGTGGAAACACCATATATTTT. Its protein product is CASSVSGGNTIYF. The variable domain in full, with the rest retrieved from reference TRBV9 and TRBJ1-3, is DSGVTQTPKHLITATGQRVTLRCSPRSGDLSVYWYQQSLDQGLQFLIQYYNGEERAKGNILERFSAQQFPDLHSELNLSSLELGDSALYFCASSVSGGNTIYFGEGSWLTVV.

V gene TRBV19 combines with J gene TRBJ2-2; tentative D call: TRBD2 (5 bases). Deletions cut 9 bases from V and 7 bases from J, with 12 bases between. This CDR3 has 12 residues. CDR1 LNHDA and CDR2 SQIVND come from the germline V gene (reference sequence). DNA of the CDR3: TGTGCCAGCCCTAGCTCCGGCGGGGAGCTGTTTTTT. Protein product: CASPSSGGELFF.